The rows below give T cell receptor beta chains drawn from one sample of a study of PD-L1 blockade in urothelial cancer. Some clones are missing from TCRdb's copy, which holds only in-frame ones; the method was immunoSEQ multiplex PCR. The data contain approximately 65,000 clones, 70% to 90% of them singletons. The source was PBMCs, collected around atezolizumab (anti-PD-L1) treatment. The receptor source for this set is a man aged 55-75 years with urothelial cancer. Both conserved end residues are part of each CDR3. The D gene is left open where the match is weak. Part of the rows lack a size; the others show once, few, many or a class for expanded clones.

size: .; V: TRBV7-6; J: TRBJ2-5; D: .; DNA: TGTGCCAGCAGCCCGCCTCGGGCGGGGGCTTGGGAGACCCAGTACTTC; CDR3: CASSPPRAGAWETQYF
size: .; V: TRBV6-1; J: TRBJ2-3; D: TRBD1; DNA: TGTGCCAGCAGTCCAGGGGGAGCGGATACGCAGTATTTT; CDR3: CASSPGGADTQYF
size: .; V: TRBV29-1; J: TRBJ2-7; D: .; DNA: TGCAGCGTTGCAGCAGTGGCGGGCCCTGATTACGAGCAGTACTTC; CDR3: CSVAAVAGPDYEQYF
size: .; V: TRBV7-9; J: TRBJ2-5; D: TRBD2; DNA: TGTGCCAGCAGCTTACCCTTTAGACTAGCGGGGGTTCAAGAGACCCAGTACTTC; CDR3: CASSLPFRLAGVQETQYF
size: .; V: TRBV9; J: TRBJ1-3; D: .; DNA: TGTGCCAGCAGCGCCGCACAGGGCTATCTCTCTGGAAACACCATATATTTT; CDR3: CASSAAQGYLSGNTIYF
size: .; V: TRBV28; J: TRBJ1-2; D: .; DNA: TGTGCCAGCAGTTCATACCTAAGCTATGGCTACACCTTC; CDR3: CASSSYLSYGYTF
size: .; V: TRBV5-1; J: TRBJ2-5; D: TRBD2; DNA: TGCGCCAGCAGCTTGGGACTAGGACTAGCGGCTAGAAGGATAAAAGAGACCCAGTACTTC; CDR3: CASSLGLGLAARRIKETQYF
size: .; V: TRBV15; J: TRBJ2-5; D: TRBD1; DNA: TGTGCCACCAGCAGAGGAGGGACAGGGACGGTGACCCAGTACTTC; CDR3: CATSRGGTGTVTQYF
size: .; V: TRBV18; J: TRBJ2-3; D: .; DNA: TGTGCCAGCTCACCAAGGCAGGGAAGCACAGATACGCAGTATTTT; CDR3: CASSPRQGSTDTQYF
size: once; V: TRBV2; J: TRBJ2-3; D: .; DNA: TGTGCCAGCAGATACCAGGGAACAGATACGCAGTATTTT; CDR3: CASRYQGTDTQYF
size: .; V: TRBV27; J: TRBJ2-1; D: TRBD2; DNA: TGTGCCAGCAGTTTTAGGGCTAGCGGGAGGAGGAGTGAGCAGTTCTTC; CDR3: CASSFRASGRRSEQFF
size: once; V: TRBV5-1; J: TRBJ2-7; D: TRBD2; DNA: TGCGCCAGCAGCATTAGCGGGAGGGCCTTAACCTACGAGCAGTACTTC; CDR3: CASSISGRALTYEQYF
size: .; V: TRBV18; J: TRBJ1-2; D: TRBD1; DNA: TGTGCCAGCTCACTACGACAGGGCCGTATCTATGGCTACACCTTC; CDR3: CASSLRQGRIYGYTF
size: .; V: TRBV10-3; J: TRBJ2-2; D: TRBD2; DNA: TGTGCCATCAGTGGCGGTCCTACTAGCGAGAACACCGGGGAGCTGTTTTTT; CDR3: CAISGGPTSENTGELFF
size: .; V: TRBV18; J: TRBJ1-2; D: TRBD1; DNA: TGTGCCAGCTCACTGGACAGGGGGACTGATGGCTACACCTTC; CDR3: CASSLDRGTDGYTF
size: once; V: TRBV11-2; J: TRBJ2-7; D: .; DNA: TGTGCCAGCAGCTTAACCGGCTACGAGCAGTACTTC; CDR3: CASSLTGYEQYF
size: few; V: TRBV5-5; J: TRBJ1-6; D: .; DNA: TGTGCCAGCAGCTTGCGGTTCTCTCTTATGAAAACCAATTCACCCCTCCACTTT; CDR3: CASSLRFSLMKTNSPLHF
size: .; V: TRBV7-9; J: TRBJ2-2; D: TRBD1; DNA: TGTGCCAGCAGCTTCCCAGGGGGACGGGTGAACACCGGGGAGCTGTTTTTT; CDR3: CASSFPGGRVNTGELFF
size: .; V: TRBV6-5; J: TRBJ1-6; D: TRBD1; DNA: TGTGCCAGCAGCCCCGGGACAGGGGGAAAAGCCCTCCACTTT; CDR3: CASSPGTGGKALHF
size: .; V: TRBV10-3; J: TRBJ2-3; D: TRBD2; DNA: TGTGCCATCAGTACTAGCGGGGGGACTAGCACAGATACGCAGTATTTT; CDR3: CAISTSGGTSTDTQYF
size: .; V: TRBV6-5; J: TRBJ1-3; D: .; DNA: TGTGCCAGCAGTTACACAGGGAAGTCTGGAAACACCATATATTTT; CDR3: CASSYTGKSGNTIYF
size: .; V: TRBV23-1; J: TRBJ1-1; D: .; DNA: TGCGCCAGCAGTCAAATCCCGCGACAGCACCTTATGAACACTGAAGCTTTCTTT; CDR3: CASSQIPRQHLMNTEAFF
size: .; V: TRBV4-1; J: TRBJ2-5; D: .; DNA: TGCGCCAGCAGCCAGCCCGGGAAGCGGGCACAAGAGACCCAGTACTTC; CDR3: CASSQPGKRAQETQYF
size: .; V: TRBV5-5; J: TRBJ1-3; D: TRBD1; DNA: TGTGCCAGCAGCCGGACAGGGGATATCTCTGGAAACACCATATATTTT; CDR3: CASSRTGDISGNTIYF
size: .; V: TRBV4-3; J: TRBJ2-7; D: .; DNA: TGCGCCAGCAGCCGAGAGGTCGGGACAATTTACGAGCAGTACTTC; CDR3: CASSREVGTIYEQYF
size: .; V: TRBV2; J: TRBJ2-5; D: .; DNA: TGTGCCAGCAAATACACAGGGATCCAAGAGACCCAGTACTTC; CDR3: CASKYTGIQETQYF
size: .; V: TRBV28; J: TRBJ1-2; D: .; DNA: TGTGCCAGCAGACCAGATTCCTATGGCTACACCTTC; CDR3: CASRPDSYGYTF
size: .; V: TRBV6-5; J: TRBJ1-6; D: .; DNA: TGTGCCAGCAGTCAGCAGGGCTCGGGGGTATCGGCCCTCCACTTT; CDR3: CASSQQGSGVSALHF
size: few; V: TRBV7-6; J: TRBJ1-1; D: .; DNA: TGTGCCAGCAGCTTGAGGGAGCGAACTGAAGCTTTCTTT; CDR3: CASSLRERTEAFF
size: .; V: TRBV6-5; J: TRBJ1-5; D: TRBD1; DNA: TGTGCCAGCAAAAGACAGGGAAGTGGCGATCAGCCCCAGCATTTT; CDR3: CASKRQGSGDQPQHF
size: .; V: TRBV5-1; J: TRBJ2-7; D: TRBD2; DNA: TGCGCCAGCAGCCTCAGCGGGGGGAGGACCTACGAGCAGTACTTC; CDR3: CASSLSGGRTYEQYF
size: .; V: TRBV6-5; J: TRBJ2-3; D: .; DNA: TGTGCCAGCAGGGAGGCGGGGCCCGGAACAGATACGCAGTATTTT; CDR3: CASREAGPGTDTQYF
size: .; V: TRBV11-2; J: TRBJ1-1; D: .; DNA: TGTGCCAGCAGCTTATGGGGGCGTACGACTGAAGCTTTCTTT; CDR3: CASSLWGRTTEAFF
size: once; V: TRBV5-6; J: TRBJ1-2; D: TRBD1; DNA: TGTGCCAGCAGCCCGACAGGGGGCGGTTATGGCTACACCTTC; CDR3: CASSPTGGGYGYTF
size: .; V: TRBV10-3; J: TRBJ1-3; D: .; DNA: TGTGCCATCAGTGGGGGCACCTCTGGAAACACCATATATTTT; CDR3: CAISGGTSGNTIYF
size: .; V: TRBV2; J: TRBJ2-3; D: TRBD2; DNA: TGTGCCAGCAGTTTAACTAGCGGGGGGCCAGGTCGCCTCACAGATACGCAGTATTTT; CDR3: CASSLTSGGPGRLTDTQYF
size: .; V: TRBV6-1; J: TRBJ1-2; D: TRBD1; DNA: TGTGCCAGCACCCGGACAGGGGACGGCTACACCTTC; CDR3: CASTRTGDGYTF
size: .; V: TRBV5-1; J: TRBJ2-3; D: .; DNA: TGCGCCAGCAGCTTGATCGGCACAGATACGCAGTATTTT; CDR3: CASSLIGTDTQYF
size: .; V: TRBV10-3; J: TRBJ2-3; D: TRBD2; DNA: TGTGCCATCAGATCGACTAGCGGGACAGATACGCAGTATTTT; CDR3: CAIRSTSGTDTQYF
size: few; V: TRBV6-1; J: TRBJ1-2; D: .; DNA: TGTGCCAGCATCGAGAGAGCGAAGAGGGCTTATGGCTACACCTTC; CDR3: CASIERAKRAYGYTF
size: .; V: TRBV19; J: TRBJ2-2; D: TRBD2; DNA: TGTGCCAGTAGCCCCATGGGGAGGGTGGCCGGGGAGCTGTTTTTT; CDR3: CASSPMGRVAGELFF